This TCR beta chain was observed in a study of identical twins. cDNA carried unique molecular identifiers, and a universal primer site was added by template switching. TCRdb re-analysed the 5' RACE reads in MiXCR, keeping a single row per CDR3 protein. The sample holds about 470,000 distinct CDR3 sequences; around 24% are singletons and the top ten take about 2.9%. Germline CDR1 and CDR2: SGHTA and FQGTGA. V was pared by 1 base and J by 8 bases, with 6 bases of the junction left unmatched. This CDR3 region has 16 residues. These data also featured in a second study, about T cells expressing NK-cell markers. This second report adds: NKG2C+ dominant clonotypes from 5 or 6 donors made up about 1.0-7.5% of CD8+ T cells.

The sequence was obtained from a young woman in good health. The sample comprised CD4+ T cells sorted from blood. This chain uses TRBV7-3 with TRBJ2-1; the match to TRBD2 covers 12 bases. CDR3 DNA sequence: TGTGCCAGCAGCTTAAGATCGGGACTAGCGGGCCATGAGCAGTTCTTC. This codes for CASSLRSGLAGHEQFF.